This TCR beta chain stems from a study of T-cell memory formation after mild COVID-19 (dated by TCRdb to the early 2020s). With regard to the full study: TCR sequence clusters from the two donors were found to be largely donor specific. Longitudinal TCRalpha and TCRbeta repertoire sequencing tracked T-cell clones expanding and contracting after mild COVID-19 in two donors. The cohort comprised two young, previously healthy adult volunteers, one female and one male.

Paper-wide results and their limitations: Some responding clones were detected in pre-infection memory, which suggested that pre-existing cross-reactive memory T cells had joined the SARS-CoV-2 response. Contracting CD4+ clones turned up mainly in the CM and EM memory subsets, whereas EMRA was where CD8+ clones were enriched. Whether the second-wave clones peaking on day 37 were SARS-CoV-2 specific was not confirmed. Only two mild cases were covered by the study, and larger cohorts that include severe cases with pre-infection samples were considered necessary. Balanced CD4/CD8 phenotypes were observed for clones contracting from day 15 to 85, whereas a bias towards CD4+ was observed for a second wave of clones expanding from day 15 to 37.

The CDR3 starts with the cysteine, ends with the phenylalanine, and has 14 residues. Kept here is only the CDR3 DNA, which spans 42 bases and is read in frame from base 1. V was cut back by 5 bases and J by 4 bases, leaving a gap of 13 bases between them. Sequencing was performed on an Illumina NovaSeq 6000. Using 5'RACE with constant-segment primers, TCRalpha and TCRbeta cDNA libraries were constructed, with sample barcodes and unique molecular identifiers added in the process. RNA was extracted from every sample with Trizol reagent. Library amplification was performed in two PCR steps, and a second sample barcode and Illumina TruSeq adapters were introduced in the second step. Libraries were sequenced on an Illumina NovaSeq with 2 x 150 bp paired-end reads. The authors' analysis ran thus. Reads were demultiplexed and collapsed into UMI-guided consensus sequences with migec v1.2.7. Using mixcr v2.1.11, UMI consensuses were aligned to TRA and TRB V and J templates and then assembled into clonotypes. A clonotype was counted as expanded or contracted only if both edgeR and NoisET called the change significant, with noise models trained on biological replicates. For edgeR calls, the cutoffs were a false discovery rate-adjusted p below 0.01 and a log2 fold-change threshold of 1. As an exploratory analysis of dynamics, max-normalized trajectories of the 1000 most abundant clonotypes were examined with PCA combined with hierarchical clustering. Separately sequenced CD4+ and CD8+ repertoires were used to assign the CD4 or CD8 phenotype of responding clones. TCRdb took the public reads, trimmed them with fastp at Q25, ran MiXCR for clone calling and kept in-frame beta chains. Rows with a matching CDR3 protein are joined into one entry that keeps the most common DNA and genes. In this record, the V and J calls reflect TCRdb's handling and not the investigators' own analysis. The sample includes about 340,000 distinct CDR3 sequences, with approximately 22% observed a single time. Around 23% of the sample rests with the top ten.

PBMCs were isolated by Ficoll-Paque density gradient centrifugation. This clonotype showed up just a few times. Its cognate antigen has yet to be identified. Base quality data are lacking; no much larger clone is found one base away. The chain is made from TRBV12-3 or TRBV12-4 and TRBJ2-3, with the D gene not confidently named. Sequencing used PBMCs or a T cell subset sorted from them (not recorded which). The TCR sequence derives from a man aged 18 to 29 who had mild COVID-19 (a few samples of this study predate the infection). The sample titles of this study are shuffled in the database, so cell type and time point are left out; the donor was told from shared clones. CDR3 reads: CASSAVLVADTQYF. The nucleotide sequence is TGTGCCAGCAGTGCCGTGCTAGTCGCAGATACGCAGTATTTT.